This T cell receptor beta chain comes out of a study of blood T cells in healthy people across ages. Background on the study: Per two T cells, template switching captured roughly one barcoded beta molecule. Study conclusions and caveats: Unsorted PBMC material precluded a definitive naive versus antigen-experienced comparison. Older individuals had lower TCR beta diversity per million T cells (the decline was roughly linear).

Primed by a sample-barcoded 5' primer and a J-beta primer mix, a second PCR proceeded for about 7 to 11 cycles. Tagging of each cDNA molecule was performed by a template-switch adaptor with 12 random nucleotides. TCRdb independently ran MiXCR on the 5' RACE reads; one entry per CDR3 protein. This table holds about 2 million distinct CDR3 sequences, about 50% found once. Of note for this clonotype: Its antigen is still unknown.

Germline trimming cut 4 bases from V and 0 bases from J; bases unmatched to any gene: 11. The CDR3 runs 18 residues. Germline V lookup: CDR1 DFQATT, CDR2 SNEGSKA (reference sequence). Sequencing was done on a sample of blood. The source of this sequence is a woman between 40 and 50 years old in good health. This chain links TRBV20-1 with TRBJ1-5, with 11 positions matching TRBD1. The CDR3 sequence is CSATRPGQGVYSNQPQHF. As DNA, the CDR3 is TGCAGTGCTACCCGACCGGGACAGGGGGTATATAGCAATCAGCCCCAGCATTTT.